This T cell receptor (beta chain) was found in a study of T-cell reconstitution after alpha-beta-depleted transplantation in children. Unique molecular identifiers were incorporated when the TCRbeta library was constructed. One entry per CDR3 protein, called by TCRdb with MiXCR from the PCR reads. The data contain about 91,000 distinct CDR3 sequences, about 8% of them singletons. Trimming stripped 0 bases from V and 0 bases from J, with 2 bases between. Germline CDR1 reads LNHNV; CDR2 reads YYDKDF (reference sequence). The CDR3 totals 13 residues. This clonotype was detected many times. This specimen consisted of PBMCs from the stem cell graft donor, obtained from the stem cell graft. The source is a human donor who donated a stem cell graft to a child with congenital amegakaryocytic thrombocytopenia. This sequence joins TRBV15 and TRBJ1-1, with D uncertain. The CDR3 here is CATSRDLNTEAFF. DNA of the CDR3: TGTGCCACCAGCAGAGACCTGAACACTGAAGCTTTCTTT.